Each of the 29 T cell receptor beta chains below was sequenced from the same sample in a study of blood T cell repertoires in COVID-19. The assay was immunoSEQ multiplex PCR, and TCRdb's table has in-frame clones only and misses some. Of approximately 140,000 clones in the sample, about 90% were seen once. The sequenced sample was peripheral blood. The receptors originated from a human donor in a cohort sampled during active COVID-19.

This sequence joins TRBV19 and TRBJ2-1; TRBD2 matches at 8 bases. Germline-derived CDR1 and CDR2 are LNHDA and SQIVND (reference sequence). V lost 5 bases and J lost 9; bases outside the gene matches: 15. The CDR3 totals 16 residues. CDR3 coding DNA: TGTGCCAGTAGTCCTCTAGCGGGTGGGCGGGGAGCTGAGCAGTTCTTC. It encodes CASSPLAGGRGAEQFF.

V usage is TRBV7-9 and J usage is TRBJ2-1; 16 bases map to TRBD2. Unmatched junction bases numbered 10, after V lost 4 bases and J lost 7 bases. Germline-derived CDR1 and CDR2 are SEHNR and FQNEAQ (reference sequence). The CDR3 has 18 residues. CDR3 coding DNA: TGTGCCAGCAGCTCCGCCGGGACTAGCGGGAGGGCAAGAAATGAGCAGTTCTTC. Amino acids: CASSSAGTSGRARNEQFF.

The rearrangement joins TRBV4-1 to TRBJ2-2; 11 bases are shared with TRBD2. The CDR3 contains 16 residues. Germline loops: CDR1 MGHRA, CDR2 YSYEKL. V dropped 2 bases and J dropped 5; count of bases not matched to a gene: 4. The CDR3 DNA reads TGCGCCAGCAGCCAACTAGCGGGGGGTATGACCGGGGAGCTGTTTTTT. Protein sequence: CASSQLAGGMTGELFF.

The chain combines TRBV28 with TRBJ1-5; possibly TRBD1 for D (6 bases). Trimming pared 4 bases from V and 5 bases from J, leaving 12 bases between. Germline values: CDR1 MDHEN, CDR2 SYDVKM. This CDR3 has 14 amino acids. The CDR3 region is CASSSTGMYQPQHF. In DNA, the CDR3 is TGTGCCAGCAGTTCCACAGGGATGTATCAGCCCCAGCATTTT. Full variable domain (missing parts from reference TRBV28 and TRBJ1-5): DVKVTQSSRYLVKRTGEKVFLECVQDMDHENMFWYRQDPGLGLRLIYFSYDVKMKEKGDIPEGYSVSREKKERFSLILESASTNQTSMYLCASSSTGMYQPQHFGDGTRLSIL.

The CDR3 nucleotides read TGTGCCAGCAGCTTAGGTCCACTATACGAGCAGTACTTC. Translated, it gives CASSLGPLYEQYF. The chain recombines TRBV11-2 with TRBJ2-7, with D uncertain. In germline, CDR1 is SGHAT, CDR2 FQNNGV. This CDR3 spans 13 amino acids. The V and J ends lost 1 base and 4 bases respectively, with 8 bases between them. Full variable domain (outside the CDR3, taken from reference TRBV11-2 and TRBJ2-7): EAGVAQSPRYKIIEKRQSVAFWCNPISGHATLYWYQQILGQGPKLLIQFQNNGVVDDSQLPKDRFSAERLKGVDSTLKIQPAKLEDSAVYLCASSLGPLYEQYFGPGTRLTVT.

V is TRBV25-1 and J is TRBJ1-2, with TRBD1 identical over 8 bases. This CDR3 comprises 13 residues. Trimming removed 3 bases from V and 4 bases from J; junction bases left unmatched: 1. CDR1 is MGHDK and CDR2 is SYGVNS in the germline V gene. The CDR3: CASSDRGLYGYTF. As DNA, the CDR3 is TGTGCCAGCAGTGACAGGGGGCTCTATGGCTACACCTTC.

This chain links TRBV5-1 with TRBJ1-6; perhaps TRBD1 as D (6 bases). V lost 0 bases to trimming and J lost 6 bases, with 13 bases between them. Germline V gene sequence: CDR1 SGHRS, CDR2 YFSETQ. This CDR3 comprises 16 residues. The CDR3 nucleotides are TGCGCCAGCAGCTTGGAACAGGGAAGTAGTAATTCACCCCTCCACTTT. Protein sequence: CASSLEQGSSNSPLHF.

The chain is built from TRBV7-2 and TRBJ2-5; TRBD2 matches at 7 bases. The CDR3 is 15 amino acids. Per the germline V gene, CDR1 is SGHTA and CDR2 is FQGNSA. With V trimmed by 5 bases and J by 1 base, 7 bases remained unmatched. The CDR3 bases are TGTGCCAGCAGCCTCGTTGGGGGGGTCCAAGAGACCCAGTACTTC. Its protein product is CASSLVGGVQETQYF.

The J gene is TRBJ2-7, the V gene TRBV30, with D possibly TRBD2 on 5 matching bases. The CDR3 covers 13 residues. V gave up 7 bases and J gave up 2 bases, with 15 bases separating them. Germline V gene lookup returns CDR1 GTSNPN and CDR2 SVGIG (reference sequence). The DNA of the CDR3 is TGTGCCTCTAAAAGTACGGGGACCTACGAGCAGTACTTC. This codes for CASKSTGTYEQYF.

V and J are TRBV11-2 and TRBJ2-1; 10 bases are shared with TRBD1. J gave up 2 bases and V 1 base, and 11 bases lay outside the gene matches. Germline V lookup: CDR1 SGHAT, CDR2 FQNNGV. The CDR3 sequence is 19 residues long. CDR3: CASSLGDRGRTAAYNEQFF. The CDR3 coding sequence is TGTGCCAGCAGCTTAGGAGACAGGGGGCGGACAGCTGCCTACAATGAGCAGTTCTTC.

This chain uses TRBV6-2 or TRBV6-3 with TRBJ2-5; tentative D call: TRBD2 (7 bases). The CDR3 has 17 amino acids. Germline CDR1 and CDR2: MNHEY and SVGEGT. V dropped 7 bases and J dropped 0 bases, with 21 bases sitting between them. In nucleotides, the CDR3 is TGTGCCAGCACCCCCCCCGGGGGGCGACGGAACCAAGAGACCCAGTACTTC. Residues: CASTPPGGRRNQETQYF.

This chain links TRBV7-3 with TRBJ2-1, with 9 bases lining up with TRBD2. This CDR3 region has 17 residues. Germline V gene lookup returns CDR1 SGHTA and CDR2 FQGTGA. J was trimmed by 9 bases and V by 5 bases; bases with no gene match: 17. CDR3: CASSKGREGIYAAEQFF. DNA of the CDR3: TGTGCCAGCAGCAAAGGGCGGGAGGGGATATACGCGGCTGAGCAGTTCTTC.

The rearrangement joins TRBV6-6 to TRBJ2-2; TRBD2 matches 8 bases. The germline CDR1 and CDR2 sequences are MNHNY and SVGAGI (reference sequence). The V segment lost 2 bases and the J segment 4 bases; nucleotides outside the gene matches: 0. The CDR3 has 14 amino acids. Here the CDR3 reads CASSYSGGTGELFF. The DNA of the CDR3 is TGTGCCAGCAGTTACAGCGGGGGCACCGGGGAGCTGTTTTTT.

The chain links TRBV18 to TRBJ2-7; 11 bases match TRBD2. V lost 0 bases, J lost 2 bases, and 6 bases stayed unmatched. Germline CDR1 reads KGHSH; CDR2 reads LQKENI. The CDR3 extends over 17 amino acids. CDR3 coding DNA: TGTGCCAGCTCACCACCGGCTAGCGGGGGGCAACCCTACGAGCAGTACTTC. It encodes CASSPPASGGQPYEQYF.

The J gene is TRBJ1-4, the V gene TRBV19; D remains ambiguous. V gave up 3 bases and J gave up 0 bases, with 8 bases separating them. Germline V lookup: CDR1 LNHDA, CDR2 SQIVND (reference sequence). The CDR3 covers 15 residues. The CDR3 DNA follows: TGTGCCAGTAGTATCTCGGCGGCAACTAATGAAAAACTGTTTTTT. Its translation: CASSISAATNEKLFF.

J is TRBJ2-1 and V is TRBV27; D is undetermined. This CDR3 spans 14 amino acids. V was clipped by 5 bases and J by 0 bases, with 8 bases between them. Per the germline V gene, CDR1 is MNHEY and CDR2 is SMNVEV (reference sequence). CDR3 amino acids: CASSTLSSYNEQFF. CDR3 in DNA: TGTGCCAGCAGTACTCTAAGCTCCTACAATGAGCAGTTCTTC.

V and J are TRBV6-5 and TRBJ1-3; D is uncertain. The CDR3 has 12 residues. Trimming took off 7 bases at V and 1 base at J, with 5 bases between the two ends. From germline, CDR1 is MNHEY and CDR2 SVGAGI. The CDR3 nucleotides read TGTGCCAGCACCTTTTCTGGAAACACCATATATTTT. Its translation is CASTFSGNTIYF.

J is TRBJ1-3 and V is TRBV3-1 (or the pseudogene TRBV3-2); TRBD1 is a possible D gene (5 bases). The V gene's germline CDR1 is LGHDT and CDR2 YNNKEL (reference sequence). V dropped 4 bases and J dropped 4 bases, with 17 bases sitting between them. The CDR3 is 16 amino acids. This CDR3 reads CASSPSGALKGNTIYF. For the CDR3, the DNA is TGTGCCAGCAGCCCCTCTGGGGCCCTAAAAGGAAACACCATATATTTT.

The V call is TRBV14, the J call TRBJ2-7, with 10 positions matching TRBD2. Germline V gene sequence: CDR1 SGHDN, CDR2 FVKESK. Trimming took 0 bases from V and 0 from J; bases not matched to a gene: 11. The CDR3 extends over 19 amino acids. The CDR3 reads CASSQDWGSGRQNSYEQYF. CDR3 bases: TGTGCCAGCAGCCAAGATTGGGGTAGCGGGAGGCAAAACTCCTACGAGCAGTACTTC.

This chain joins TRBV2 and TRBJ2-5; unclear D gene. The germline V gene has CDR1 SNHLY and CDR2 FYNNEI. Trimming stripped 4 bases from V and 2 bases from J, with 5 bases between. The CDR3 length is 12 residues. For the CDR3, the DNA is TGTGCCAGCAGTGGAGATCAAGAGACCCAGTACTTC. Its protein is CASSGDQETQYF.

This chain connects TRBV29-1 to TRBJ2-5, with 8 nucleotides matching TRBD1. CDR3 length: 11 amino acids. Germline CDR1 reads SQVTM; CDR2 reads ANQGSEA. With V trimmed by 7 bases and J by 3 bases, 1 base remained unmatched. DNA of the CDR3: TGCAGCGCGGACAGGGAAGAGACCCAGTACTTC. Encoded protein: CSADREETQYF.

The chain employs TRBV10-2 and TRBJ1-1, with 7 positions matching TRBD1. This CDR3 contains 14 residues. V shed 5 bases, J shed 1 base, and the junction held 4 bases outside the gene matches. Germline lookup yields CDR1 WSHSY and CDR2 SAAADI. CDR3 in amino acids: CASSRDRANTEAFF. The CDR3 nucleotides read TGCGCCAGCAGTAGAGACAGGGCGAACACTGAAGCTTTCTTT.

The gene calls are TRBV14 and TRBJ1-2; 9 bases line up with TRBD1. CDR1 and CDR2 from the germline V gene are SGHDN and FVKESK. V trimming: 6 bases; J trimming: 7 bases; junction bases outside the gene matches: 15. CDR3 length: 16 amino acids. In DNA, the CDR3 is TGTGCCAGCAGTCGGGACAGGGAACCCCTGATTACTGGCTACACCTTC. Its protein product is CASSRDREPLITGYTF.

The V and J genes are TRBV7-3 and TRBJ2-5, with D hard to call. Germline CDR1 SGHTA, CDR2 FQGTGA. V lost 1 base, J lost 0 bases, and 6 bases lay in between. This CDR3 region has 14 residues. CDR3 loop: CASSLNSYQETQYF. CDR3 DNA: TGTGCCAGCAGCTTAAACAGCTACCAAGAGACCCAGTACTTC.

This chain uses TRBV27 with TRBJ1-5, with 7 bases aligning to TRBD1. V shed 6 bases, J shed 1 base, and the junction held 6 bases outside the gene matches. The CDR3 spans 15 residues. Germline-derived CDR1 and CDR2 are MNHEY and SMNVEV (reference sequence). CDR3 coding DNA: TGTGCCAGCAGAACAGGGGAGTGGAGCAATCAGCCCCAGCATTTT. Its protein product is CASRTGEWSNQPQHF.

This chain uses TRBV30 with TRBJ2-3; no firm D call. This CDR3 comprises 13 residues. Germline CDR1 and CDR2: GTSNPN and SVGIG (reference sequence). The germline V and J ends were trimmed by 2 bases and 1 base, with 7 bases remaining between them. The CDR3: CAWSPPGTDTQYF. The DNA for the CDR3 is TGTGCCTGGAGTCCCCCGGGCACAGATACGCAGTATTTT.

V and J are TRBV28 and TRBJ2-3; a weak D match, TRBD2 (7 bases). The CDR3 extends over 16 amino acids. With 8 bases removed from V and 0 bases from J, the gap between germline ends came to 18 bases. Per germline, CDR1 MDHEN and CDR2 SYDVKM. The CDR3 loop reads CASSGGGPTSTDTQYF. The CDR3 coding sequence is TGTGCCAGCTCGGGGGGCGGGCCGACAAGCACAGATACGCAGTATTTT.

This chain connects TRBV7-3 to TRBJ2-5, with TRBD1 matching over 7 bases. Trimming removed 5 bases from V and 5 bases from J; junction bases left unmatched: 11. This CDR3 comprises 15 residues. Germline assignment: CDR1 SGHTA and CDR2 FQGTGA. CDR3: CASSLTGLSGETQYF. DNA of the CDR3: TGTGCCAGCAGCCTGACAGGGCTCTCAGGGGAGACCCAGTACTTC.

The J gene is TRBJ2-1, the V gene TRBV9, with 12 bases identical to TRBD2. V lost 3 bases, J lost 5 bases, and 3 bases stayed unmatched. The CDR3 has 15 amino acids. CDR1 is SGDLS, CDR2 YYNGEE, per germline. The CDR3 DNA reads TGTGCCAGCAGCGCACTAGCGGGGGGAAACAATGAGCAGTTCTTC. Translated: CASSALAGGNNEQFF.